A selection of T cell receptor beta chains follows, all from one sample in a study of blood T cell repertoires in COVID-19. Some clones are missing from TCRdb's copy, which holds only in-frame ones; the method was immunoSEQ multiplex PCR. In the table there are some 270,000 clones, about 89% of which are singletons. The sample consisted of peripheral blood. The receptors originated from a man between 35 and 55 years old with active or convalescent COVID-19. CDR3s include the opening cysteine and the closing phenylalanine or tryptophan. The D gene is left open where the match is weak. Some rows have no size entry. The others give once, few or many, or a class for an expanded clone.

v_call,clone_size,d_call,j_call,cdr3_aa,cdr3_nt
TRBV5-4,NA,NA,TRBJ1-1,CASSLAGQFGTEAFF,TGTGCCAGCAGCTTGGCCGGACAGTTCGGGACTGAAGCTTTCTTT
TRBV5-1,NA,NA,TRBJ2-3,CASSFVTDTQYF,TGCGCCAGCAGCTTTGTAACAGATACGCAGTATTTT
TRBV11-3,NA,NA,TRBJ1-3,CASSLAQPSGNTIYF,TGTGCCAGCAGCTTAGCACAGCCATCTGGAAACACCATATATTTT
TRBV14,NA,TRBD2,TRBJ2-1,CASSQAGLAIYEQFF,TGTGCCAGCAGCCAAGCGGGACTAGCTATCTATGAGCAGTTCTTC
TRBV3-1/TRBV3-2,NA,TRBD2,TRBJ2-1,CASSDRDYSYNEQFF,TGTGCCAGCAGCGACCGGGACTACTCCTACAATGAGCAGTTCTTC
TRBV2,NA,TRBD1,TRBJ1-3,CASSSDRGRGNTIYF,TGTGCCAGCAGTTCTGACAGGGGGCGCGGAAACACCATATATTTT
TRBV5-1,NA,NA,TRBJ2-7,CASSFTYGVGYEQYF,TGCGCCAGCAGCTTCACTTACGGGGTTGGCTACGAGCAGTACTTC
TRBV6-6,once,NA,TRBJ2-7,CASSYTTDEQYF,TGTGCCAGCAGTTACACCACGGACGAGCAGTACTTC
TRBV10-3,NA,TRBD1,TRBJ2-7,CAISVPGTGSYEQYF,TGTGCCATCAGTGTTCCCGGGACAGGGTCCTACGAGCAGTACTTC
TRBV6-6,NA,TRBD2,TRBJ2-3,CASRLARNTDTQYF,TGTGCCAGCAGACTAGCGCGGAACACAGATACGCAGTATTTT
TRBV27,NA,NA,TRBJ2-2,CASSWGQNTGELFF,TGTGCCAGCAGTTGGGGACAGAACACCGGGGAGCTGTTTTTT
TRBV10-2,NA,NA,TRBJ2-3,CASSRDSTYGTDTQYF,TGCGCCAGCAGCCGGGACTCTACCTACGGGACAGATACGCAGTATTTT
TRBV28,NA,NA,TRBJ1-5,CASRLIWTAHSNQPQHF,TGTGCCAGCAGGCTAATTTGGACAGCCCATAGCAATCAGCCCCAGCATTTT
TRBV28,few,NA,TRBJ1-5,CASSTPEGPQPQHF,TGTGCCAGCAGTACCCCTGAGGGCCCTCAGCCCCAGCATTTT
TRBV20-1,NA,NA,TRBJ2-5,CSASIGQETQYF,TGCAGTGCTAGTATCGGTCAAGAGACCCAGTACTTC
TRBV19,NA,TRBD1,TRBJ2-6,CASSAGRGSGANVLTF,TGTGCCAGTAGTGCGGGCAGGGGGTCTGGGGCCAACGTCCTGACTTTC
TRBV5-4,NA,TRBD1,TRBJ1-2,CASSLSYTGGAPSAGYTF,TGTGCCAGCAGCCTCTCTTACACAGGGGGCGCTCCTTCCGCTGGCTACACCTTC
TRBV5-1,NA,NA,TRBJ1-2,CASSLAGANGYTF,TGCGCCAGCAGCTTGGCAGGGGCCAACGGCTACACCTTC
TRBV27,NA,TRBD1,TRBJ1-1,CASSSPARDRGGEAFF,TGTGCCAGCAGTTCACCCGCCCGGGACAGGGGTGGTGAAGCTTTCTTT
TRBV2,NA,NA,TRBJ2-1,CASSDWASYNEQFF,TGTGCCAGCAGTGACTGGGCCTCCTACAATGAGCAGTTCTTC
TRBV6-1,NA,NA,TRBJ1-4,CASSGFRDATNEKLFF,TGTGCCAGCAGTGGGTTCAGGGATGCAACTAATGAAAAACTGTTTTTT
TRBV19,few,NA,TRBJ1-2,CASTQTYYGYTF,TGTGCCAGTACTCAGACATACTATGGCTACACCTTC
TRBV20-1,NA,TRBD1,TRBJ1-1,CSAGTGREAFF,TGCAGTGCCGGGACAGGCCGCGAAGCTTTCTTT
TRBV9,NA,TRBD1,TRBJ2-3,CASSRLQGRSTDTQYF,TGTGCCAGCAGCCGTCTACAGGGGAGAAGCACAGATACGCAGTATTTT
TRBV11-2,NA,TRBD1,TRBJ2-2,CASSFGTGGLGELFF,TGTGCCAGCAGCTTCGGGACAGGGGGCTTAGGGGAGCTGTTTTTT
TRBV5-1,NA,NA,TRBJ2-3,CASSRRVGVTDTQYF,TGCGCCAGCAGCAGGAGGGTTGGGGTGACAGATACGCAGTATTTT
TRBV5-6,NA,NA,TRBJ1-1,CASSLWTASAFF,TGTGCCAGCAGCTTGTGGACAGCGTCTGCTTTCTTT
TRBV24-1,once,NA,TRBJ2-1,CATSAGLSYNEQFF,TGTGCTACCAGCGCGGGCCTCTCCTACAATGAGCAGTTCTTC
TRBV28,once,TRBD1,TRBJ1-5,CASRPPTGYHQPQHF,TGTGCCAGCAGACCCCCGACAGGGTATCATCAGCCCCAGCATTTT